The present entry profiles one T cell receptor beta chain with its context. This clonotype turned up a few times. The antigen it binds to is not known. No clone much larger than this one lies a single base away; base qualities are absent. Library preparation employed 5' RACE. Sequencing was carried out with an Illumina HiSeq 2500. A second roughly 7 to 12 cycle PCR used a sample-barcoded 5' primer and a J-beta primer mix. Each TCR beta cDNA molecule received a unique molecular identifier from a template-switch 5' adaptor carrying 12 random nucleotides. At least 2.5 million CDR3-containing paired-end reads were obtained from each sample. All of the RNA was converted into first-strand cDNA using the Mint cDNA synthesis kit, with a TRBC-specific oligonucleotide serving as the primer. After uracil-DNA glycosylase treatment, a first 18-cycle PCR used universal primers M1SS and BC2_uni_R on all cDNA. From the authors' description of their analysis: Normalization of each sample was performed by random selection of 1 million high-quality reads, each carrying a distinct molecular identifier. Instead of being binned into consensus sequences, reads with shared molecular identifiers were discarded. MiTCR, set to a Q25 quality threshold and the strictest error-elimination algorithm, was used for CDR3 identification, clonotype clustering and error correction. A nonparametric unseen species model with Euler transformation was used to estimate lower-bound total TCR beta diversity. The public reads were reanalyzed by TCRdb: fastp trimming at Q25, MiXCR alignment, in-frame beta chains only. Every CDR3 protein is listed once, alongside the most common genes and DNA of its rows. The V and J calls come from TCRdb's annotation, not from the publication. Across this sample there are hundreds of thousands of distinct CDR3 sequences, with less than 60% seen only once. The biggest ten clones account for roughly 18% of the sample.

CDR1 SNHLY and CDR2 FYNNEI are derived from the germline V gene. The CDR3 holds 13 amino acids from the cysteine to the phenylalanine. The kept DNA is CDR3 alone, 39 bases in frame from the first base. The roughly 39 donors, aged roughly 6 to 90 years, were systemically healthy Caucasian individuals from Russia. Each donor gave ten milliliters of peripheral blood, collected into EDTA-treated Vacutainer tubes. Ficoll-Paque density-gradient centrifugation was used to isolate PBMCs, with at least 6 million per sample. Total RNA was extracted from PBMCs with Trizol reagent, with at least 6 micrograms obtained per sample. The percentages of naive CD45RAhigh/CD27high T cells were determined by flow cytometry on a PBMC aliquot from every donor. The data belong to a study of blood T cells in healthy people across ages (dated by TCRdb to the mid-2010s). With respect to the entire study: In model experiments, template switching captured roughly one uniquely barcoded TCR beta cDNA molecule for every two T cells. Using deep sequencing normalized with unique cDNA molecular identifiers, the study measured how TCR beta repertoire diversity changes with age. The donors were split into four age groups: young (average around 16 years), middle-aged (39), aged (approximately 60) and long-lived (more than 80). Donors of different ages were randomly distributed across sequencing lanes to avoid experimental bias. Two additional independent replicas of 1 million unique cDNA reads from the same blood draw were analyzed for two donors (one aged 18 to 29 and one aged 80 or older). What the research found in general, with its limitations: Donor CMV infection status was unknown, potentially confounding age-related changes in expanded clonotypes. Since profiling was done on bulk unsorted PBMCs, naive and antigen-experienced compartments could not be conclusively compared. Observed TCR beta diversity correlated strongly with the percentage of naive T cells measured by flow cytometry. Compared with the aged group, the long-lived group had more naive CD4+ T cells, fewer expanded clones and increased TCR diversity, suggesting age selection. Estimates of total diversity based on one million sequenced T cells were considered lower bounds and underestimates. As age increased, observed TCR beta diversity per million T cells dropped in a roughly linear way, and a significant reduction was already evident by age 40.

The sequencing sample was made of blood. The rearranged segments are TRBV2 and TRBJ2-7; 8 central nucleotides agree with TRBD2. The end of the DNA is better explained by TRBJ2-5, so the J call may be wrong. The receptor's source is a man of 80 years or more in good health. The nucleotide sequence is TGTGCCAGCAAAGCGGGAGTTATGGAGACCCAGTACTTC. Translated, it reads CASKAGVMETQYF.